Given below is one T cell receptor (beta chain) in context. The CDR3 has 14 amino acids. Germline loops: CDR1 SNHLY, CDR2 FYNNEI. The V end was cut by 7 bases, the J end by 6 bases, with 16 bases between. The sample originates from a study of T cells in Graves' hyperthyroidism and ophthalmopathy. Researchers amplified the TCR beta CDR3 regions from RNA transcripts. The primer set for the first-round RT-PCR of the TCR CDR3 was HTBI. TCRdb analysed the multiplex PCR reads with MiXCR anew, one entry per CDR3 protein. Of about 530,000 distinct CDR3 sequences in the sample, 17% were seen once. The sequenced sample consisted of blood. V gene TRBV2 combines with J gene TRBJ1-5, with TRBD1 as a possible D gene (6 bases). The TCR sequence derives from a young woman with Graves' ophthalmopathy. CDR3: CASKDRPNAQPQHF. CDR3 nucleotides: TGTGCCAGCAAGGACAGACCGAACGCTCAGCCCCAGCATTTT.